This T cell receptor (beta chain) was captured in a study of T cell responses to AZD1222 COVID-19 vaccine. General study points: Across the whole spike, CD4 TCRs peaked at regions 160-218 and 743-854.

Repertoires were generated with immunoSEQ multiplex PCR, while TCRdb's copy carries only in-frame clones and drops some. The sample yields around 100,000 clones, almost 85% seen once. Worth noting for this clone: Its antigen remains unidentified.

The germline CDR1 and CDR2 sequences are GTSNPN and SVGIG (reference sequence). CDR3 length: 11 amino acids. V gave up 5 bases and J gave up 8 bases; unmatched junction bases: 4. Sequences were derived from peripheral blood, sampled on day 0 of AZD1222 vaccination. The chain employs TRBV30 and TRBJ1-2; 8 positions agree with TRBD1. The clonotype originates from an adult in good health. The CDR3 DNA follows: TGTGCCTGGGACAGGGGCGGGGGCTACACCTTC. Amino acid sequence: CAWDRGGGYTF.